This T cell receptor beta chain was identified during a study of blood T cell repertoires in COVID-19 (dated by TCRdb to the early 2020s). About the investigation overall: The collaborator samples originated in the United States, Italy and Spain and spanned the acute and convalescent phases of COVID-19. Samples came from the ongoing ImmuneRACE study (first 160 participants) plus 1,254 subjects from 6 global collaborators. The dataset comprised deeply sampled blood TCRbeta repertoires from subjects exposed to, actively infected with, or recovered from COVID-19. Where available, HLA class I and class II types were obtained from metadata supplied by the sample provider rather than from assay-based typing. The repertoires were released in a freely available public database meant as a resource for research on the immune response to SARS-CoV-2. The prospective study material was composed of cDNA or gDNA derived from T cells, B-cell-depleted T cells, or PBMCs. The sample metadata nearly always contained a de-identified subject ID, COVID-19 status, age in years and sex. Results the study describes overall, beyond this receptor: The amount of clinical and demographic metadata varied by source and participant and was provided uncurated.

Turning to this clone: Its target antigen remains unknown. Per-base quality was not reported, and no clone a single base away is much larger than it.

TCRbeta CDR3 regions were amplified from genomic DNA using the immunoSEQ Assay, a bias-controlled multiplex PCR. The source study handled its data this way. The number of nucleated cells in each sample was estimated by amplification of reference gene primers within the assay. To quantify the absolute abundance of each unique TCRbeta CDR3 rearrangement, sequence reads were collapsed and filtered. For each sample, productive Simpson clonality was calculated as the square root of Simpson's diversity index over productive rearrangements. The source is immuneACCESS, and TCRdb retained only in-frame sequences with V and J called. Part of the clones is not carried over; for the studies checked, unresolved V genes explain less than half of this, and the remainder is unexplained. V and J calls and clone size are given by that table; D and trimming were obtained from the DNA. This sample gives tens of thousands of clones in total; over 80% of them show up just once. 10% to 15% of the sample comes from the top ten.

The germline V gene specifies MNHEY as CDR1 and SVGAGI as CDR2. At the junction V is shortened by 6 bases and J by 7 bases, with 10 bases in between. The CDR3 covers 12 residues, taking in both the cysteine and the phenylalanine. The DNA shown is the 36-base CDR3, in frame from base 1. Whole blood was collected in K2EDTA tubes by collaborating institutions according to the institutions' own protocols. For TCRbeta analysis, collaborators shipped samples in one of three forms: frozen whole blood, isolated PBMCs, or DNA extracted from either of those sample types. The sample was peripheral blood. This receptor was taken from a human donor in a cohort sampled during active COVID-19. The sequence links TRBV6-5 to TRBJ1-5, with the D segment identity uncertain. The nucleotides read TGTGCCAGCAGCACCCCCGGGCAGCCCCAGCATTTT. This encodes CASSTPGQPQHF.